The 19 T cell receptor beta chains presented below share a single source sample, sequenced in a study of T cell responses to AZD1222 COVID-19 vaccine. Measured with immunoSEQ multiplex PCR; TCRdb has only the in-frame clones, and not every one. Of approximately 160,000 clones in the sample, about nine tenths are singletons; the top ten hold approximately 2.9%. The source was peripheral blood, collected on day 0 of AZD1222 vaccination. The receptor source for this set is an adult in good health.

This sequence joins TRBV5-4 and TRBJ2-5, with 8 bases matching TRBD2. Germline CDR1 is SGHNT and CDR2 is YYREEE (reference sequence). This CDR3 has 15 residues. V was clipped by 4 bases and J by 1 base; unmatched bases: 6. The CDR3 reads CASSQVAGSQETQYF. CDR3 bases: TGTGCCAGCAGCCAGGTAGCGGGGTCCCAAGAGACCCAGTACTTC.

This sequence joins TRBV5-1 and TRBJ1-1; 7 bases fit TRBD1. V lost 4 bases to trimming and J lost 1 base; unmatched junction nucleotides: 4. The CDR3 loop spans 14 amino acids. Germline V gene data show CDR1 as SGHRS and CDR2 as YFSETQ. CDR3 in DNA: TGCGCCAGCAGCCTCCGGACAGGGAACACTGAAGCTTTCTTT. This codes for CASSLRTGNTEAFF. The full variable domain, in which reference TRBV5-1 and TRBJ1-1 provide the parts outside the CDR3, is KAGVTQTPRYLIKTRGQQVTLSCSPISGHRSVSWYQQTPGQGLQFLFEYFSETQRNKGNFPGRFSGRQFSNSRSEMNVSTLELGDSALYLCASSLRTGNTEAFFGQGTRLTVV.

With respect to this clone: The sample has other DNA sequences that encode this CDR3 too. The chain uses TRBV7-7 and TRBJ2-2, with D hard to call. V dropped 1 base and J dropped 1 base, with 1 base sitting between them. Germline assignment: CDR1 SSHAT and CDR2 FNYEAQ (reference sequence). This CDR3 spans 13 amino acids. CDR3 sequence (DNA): TGTGCCAGCAGCTTAGGGAACACCGGGGAGCTGTTTTTT. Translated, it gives CASSLGNTGELFF.

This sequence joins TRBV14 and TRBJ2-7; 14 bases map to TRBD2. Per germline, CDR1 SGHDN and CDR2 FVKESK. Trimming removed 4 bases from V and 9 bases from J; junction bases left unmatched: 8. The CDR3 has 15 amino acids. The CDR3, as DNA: TGTGCCAGCAGCCCCCCGGGACTAGCGGGGGCGGGGCAGTACTTC. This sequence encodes CASSPPGLAGAGQYF. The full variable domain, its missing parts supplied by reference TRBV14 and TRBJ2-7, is EAGVTQFPSHSVIEKGQTVTLRCDPISGHDNLYWYRRVMGKEIKFLLHFVKESKQDESGMPNNRFLAERTGGTYSTLKVQPAELEDSGVYFCASSPPGLAGAGQYFGPGTRLTVT.

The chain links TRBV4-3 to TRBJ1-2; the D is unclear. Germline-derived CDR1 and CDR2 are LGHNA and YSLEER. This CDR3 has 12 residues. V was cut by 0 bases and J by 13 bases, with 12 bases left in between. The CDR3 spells CASSQDGWASTF. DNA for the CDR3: TGCGCCAGCAGCCAAGATGGGTGGGCGTCCACCTTC.

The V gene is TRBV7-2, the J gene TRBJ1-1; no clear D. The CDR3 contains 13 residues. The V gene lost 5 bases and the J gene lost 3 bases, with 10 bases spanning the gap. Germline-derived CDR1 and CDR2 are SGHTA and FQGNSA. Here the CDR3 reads CASSRDTYTEAFF. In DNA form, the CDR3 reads TGTGCCAGCAGCCGTGACACCTACACTGAAGCTTTCTTT.

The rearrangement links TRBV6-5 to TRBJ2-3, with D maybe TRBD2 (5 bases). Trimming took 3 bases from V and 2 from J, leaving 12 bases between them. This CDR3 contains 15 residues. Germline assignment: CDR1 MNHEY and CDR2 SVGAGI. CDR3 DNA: TGTGCCAGCAGTTATCAGGCGGGTTCCACAGATACGCAGTATTTT. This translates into CASSYQAGSTDTQYF.

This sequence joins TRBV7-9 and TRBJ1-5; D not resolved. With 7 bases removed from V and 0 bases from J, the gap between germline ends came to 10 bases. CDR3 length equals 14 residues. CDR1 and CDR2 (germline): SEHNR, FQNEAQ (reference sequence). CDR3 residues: CASTTDGSNQPQHF. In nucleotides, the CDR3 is TGTGCCAGCACCACTGACGGTAGCAATCAGCCCCAGCATTTT.

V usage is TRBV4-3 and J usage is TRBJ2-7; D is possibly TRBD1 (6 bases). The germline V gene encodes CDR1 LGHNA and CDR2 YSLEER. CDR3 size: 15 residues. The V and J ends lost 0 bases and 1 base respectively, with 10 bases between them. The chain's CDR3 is CASSQDAQGSYEQYF. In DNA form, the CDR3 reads TGCGCCAGCAGCCAAGATGCCCAGGGGTCCTACGAGCAGTACTTC.

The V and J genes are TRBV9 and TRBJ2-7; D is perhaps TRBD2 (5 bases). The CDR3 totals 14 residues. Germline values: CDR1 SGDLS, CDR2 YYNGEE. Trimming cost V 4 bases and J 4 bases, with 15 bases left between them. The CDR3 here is CASSPRLAKYEQYF. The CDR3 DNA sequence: TGTGCCAGCAGCCCCCGCCTAGCCAAATACGAGCAGTACTTC. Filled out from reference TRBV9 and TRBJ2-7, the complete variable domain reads DSGVTQTPKHLITATGQRVTLRCSPRSGDLSVYWYQQSLDQGLQFLIQYYNGEERAKGNILERFSAQQFPDLHSELNLSSLELGDSALYFCASSPRLAKYEQYFGPGTRLTVT.

The CDR3 nucleotides are TGTGCCAGCAGTTCGTCAGTACTTAACACCGGGGAGCTGTTTTTT. Protein: CASSSSVLNTGELFF. The V gene is TRBV11-3, the J gene TRBJ2-2, with D hard to call. Germline lookup yields CDR1 SGHNT and CDR2 YENEEA. V gave up 6 bases and J gave up 2 bases, with 13 bases separating them. CDR3 size: 15 residues.

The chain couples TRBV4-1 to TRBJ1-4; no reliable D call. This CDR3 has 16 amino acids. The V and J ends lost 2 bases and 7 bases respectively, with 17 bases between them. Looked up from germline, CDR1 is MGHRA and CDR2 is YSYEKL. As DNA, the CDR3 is TGCGCCAGCAGCCAACTTCCCTCTAGGCTGTCTGAAAAACTGTTTTTT. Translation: CASSQLPSRLSEKLFF.

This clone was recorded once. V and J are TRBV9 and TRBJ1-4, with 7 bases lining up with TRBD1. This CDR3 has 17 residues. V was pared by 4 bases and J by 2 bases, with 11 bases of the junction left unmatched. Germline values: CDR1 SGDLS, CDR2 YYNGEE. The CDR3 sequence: CASSPRQGGGTNEKLFF. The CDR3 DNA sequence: TGTGCCAGCAGCCCCAGACAGGGAGGGGGCACTAATGAAAAACTGTTTTTT.

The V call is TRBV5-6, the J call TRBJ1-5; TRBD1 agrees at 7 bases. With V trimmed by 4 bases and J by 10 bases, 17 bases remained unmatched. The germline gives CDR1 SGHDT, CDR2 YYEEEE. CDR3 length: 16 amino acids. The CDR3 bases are TGTGCCAGCAGCCCGCGCCTCGAGGGGGCGGGCGAACCCCAGCATTTT. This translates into CASSPRLEGAGEPQHF.

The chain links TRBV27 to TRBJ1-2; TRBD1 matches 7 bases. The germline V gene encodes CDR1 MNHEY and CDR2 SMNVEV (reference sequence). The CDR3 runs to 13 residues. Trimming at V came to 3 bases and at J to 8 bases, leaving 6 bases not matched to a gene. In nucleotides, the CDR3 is TGTGCCAGCAGTTTGGGCAGGGGGACCGGCTACACCTTC. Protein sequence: CASSLGRGTGYTF.

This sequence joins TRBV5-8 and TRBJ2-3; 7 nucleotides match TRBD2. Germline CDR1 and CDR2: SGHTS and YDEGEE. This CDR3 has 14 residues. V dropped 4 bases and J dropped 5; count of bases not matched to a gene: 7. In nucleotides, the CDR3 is TGTGCCAGCAGCCGGGCGGGGAGGGTAGATACGCAGTATTTT. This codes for CASSRAGRVDTQYF.

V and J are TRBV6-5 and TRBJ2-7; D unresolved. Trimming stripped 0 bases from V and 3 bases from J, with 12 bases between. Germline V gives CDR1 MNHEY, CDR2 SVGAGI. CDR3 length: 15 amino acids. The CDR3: CASSYSRSPGYEQYF. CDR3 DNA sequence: TGTGCCAGCAGTTACTCGAGATCACCGGGCTACGAGCAGTACTTC.

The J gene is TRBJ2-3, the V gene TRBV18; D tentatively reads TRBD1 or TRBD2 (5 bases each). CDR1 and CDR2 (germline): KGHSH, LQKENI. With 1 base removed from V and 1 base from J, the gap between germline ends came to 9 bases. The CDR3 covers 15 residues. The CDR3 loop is CASSPRQGGTDTQYF. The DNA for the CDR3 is TGTGCCAGCTCACCACGGCAGGGAGGCACAGATACGCAGTATTTT.

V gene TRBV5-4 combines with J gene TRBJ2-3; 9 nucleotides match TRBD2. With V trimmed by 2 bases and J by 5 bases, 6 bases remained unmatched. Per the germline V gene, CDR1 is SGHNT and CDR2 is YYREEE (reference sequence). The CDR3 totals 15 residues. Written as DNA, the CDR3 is TGTGCCAGCAGCTTCCGGCGGGGGGGCCAAGATACGCAGTATTTT. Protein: CASSFRRGGQDTQYF.